This T cell receptor beta chain is from a study of human T cells and chemical hapten exposure. TCRdb reanalysed the RACE reads using MiXCR and keeps one entry per CDR3 protein. The sample includes 85,000 to 100,000 distinct CDR3 sequences, less than 14% seen only once; the top ten take under 4%. Many counts were recorded for this clonotype. What it binds is unknown. The study's findings and limits: All donors were alopecia patients, so their immunity may differ from that of healthy people.

Time point defined: pre-sensitization, week 0. The treatment is: therapeutic diphenylcyclopropenone sensitization with weekly scalp DPC. The study enrolled 18 to 70-year-old alopecia patients suitable for DPC. The V gene's germline CDR1 is SEHNR and CDR2 FQNEAQ (reference sequence). V was clipped by 10 bases and J by 3 bases, with 10 bases between them. This CDR3 comprises 11 residues. V usage is TRBV7-9 and J usage is TRBJ2-7; D remains ambiguous. The source is a woman aged 60-75 years with alopecia areata. Some clones in this sample may be carry-over from other donors' samples. Sample: whole blood, taken in connection with sensitization to the hapten diphenylcyclopropenone (DPC). The CDR3 bases are TGTGCCATCAAACTCGGCTACGAGCAGTACTTC. It encodes CAIKLGYEQYF.